This note documents a single T cell receptor (beta chain) sequence. The antigen is not known. V lost 6 bases to trimming and J lost 0 bases; unmatched junction nucleotides: 3. The CDR3 loop spans 15 amino acids. Germline V gene sequence: CDR1 DFQATT, CDR2 SNEGSKA (reference sequence). TCRdb called the 5' RACE reads again in MiXCR, with one record for every CDR3 protein. The table includes some 320,000 distinct CDR3 sequences, roughly 9% detected once. The data are from a study of T cells after yellow fever vaccination. Study observations and caveats: The secondary T-cell response peaked on day 5, not day 15, but was weaker.

This specimen was CD4+ T cells sorted from PBMCs, taken 5 days after the yellow fever booster vaccination. The source is a man between 18 and 35 years old who received the YFV17D yellow fever vaccine. The V and J genes are TRBV20-1 and TRBJ2-6, with 9 bases that match TRBD2. DNA of the CDR3: TGCAGTGCCGGGACTAGCCTCTCTGGGGCCAACGTCCTGACTTTC. Amino acids: CSAGTSLSGANVLTF.